This is a list of T cell receptor beta chains from one sample in a study of T cell changes during pregnancy in multiple sclerosis. The assay was immunoSEQ multiplex PCR, and TCRdb's table has in-frame clones only and misses some. The table has 50,000 to 70,000 clones, roughly 92% seen once; the top ten hold more than 1.3%. The sequenced sample was peripheral blood, obtained in the second trimester of pregnancy. The receptors were sampled from a female donor with multiple sclerosis, enrolled in a pregnancy study. CDR3s include the opening cysteine and the closing phenylalanine or tryptophan. Fields, in order: J gene, V gene, clone size, D gene, CDR3 DNA, CDR3 protein. D genes are given only for firm matches. Where a row states a size, it is once, few, many or the class of an expanded clone; other rows omit it.

J: TRBJ2-7
V: TRBV4-1
size: once
D: NA
DNA: TGCGCCAGCAGCCAAGTTTCAATAGCTAACTACGAGCAGTACTTC
CDR3: CASSQVSIANYEQYF

J: TRBJ1-4
V: TRBV30
size: NA
D: NA
DNA: TGTGCCTGGAACAGAGGGAATGAAAAACTGTTTTTT
CDR3: CAWNRGNEKLFF

J: TRBJ2-7
V: TRBV7-9
size: NA
D: TRBD2
DNA: TGTGCCAGCAGCTTAGCGGTATTAGCGGGAGGCTACGAGCAGTACTTC
CDR3: CASSLAVLAGGYEQYF

J: TRBJ2-3
V: TRBV2
size: NA
D: TRBD1
DNA: TGTGCCAGCGGGGGACAGGGACCAGATACGCAGTATTTT
CDR3: CASGGQGPDTQYF

J: TRBJ1-1
V: TRBV25-1
size: once
D: TRBD1
DNA: TGTGCCAGCAGTGAATATGAAGGGACAGGGAACACTGAAGCTTTCTTT
CDR3: CASSEYEGTGNTEAFF

J: TRBJ2-7
V: TRBV19
size: NA
D: TRBD2
DNA: TGTGCCAGTAGTATCCCCTCGACTAGCGGGGGGTACGAGCAGTACTTC
CDR3: CASSIPSTSGGYEQYF

J: TRBJ1-4
V: TRBV5-1
size: NA
D: TRBD1
DNA: TGCGCCAGCAGTTACAGGGGAGAAAAACTGTTTTTT
CDR3: CASSYRGEKLFF

J: TRBJ2-5
V: TRBV7-9
size: NA
D: NA
DNA: TGTGCCAGCAGCCCCTCGGGGGTCCAAGAGACCCAGTACTTC
CDR3: CASSPSGVQETQYF

J: TRBJ2-5
V: TRBV4-1
size: once
D: NA
DNA: TGCGCCAGCAGCCAAGCTAGCGCCCAAGAGACCCAGTACTTC
CDR3: CASSQASAQETQYF

J: TRBJ1-1
V: TRBV15
size: NA
D: TRBD1
DNA: TGTGCCACCAGCAGAGTTCCAGGGGGCCGGAACACTGAAGCTTTCTTT
CDR3: CATSRVPGGRNTEAFF

J: TRBJ1-5
V: TRBV28
size: NA
D: NA
DNA: TGTGCCAGCAGTTTAAATCCAGGGTGGGTCAATCAGCCCCAGCATTTT
CDR3: CASSLNPGWVNQPQHF

J: TRBJ1-1
V: TRBV5-1
size: NA
D: NA
DNA: TGCGCCAGCAGCGGAGGGATGAACACTGAAGCTTTCTTT
CDR3: CASSGGMNTEAFF

J: TRBJ2-7
V: TRBV5-1
size: NA
D: NA
DNA: TGCGCCAGCAGCAACCTACAGGGATTGAACTACGAGCAGTACTTC
CDR3: CASSNLQGLNYEQYF

J: TRBJ1-1
V: TRBV4-1
size: NA
D: NA
DNA: TGCGCCAGCAGCCAAGAGCCCCAGGGAAACACTGAAGCTTTCTTT
CDR3: CASSQEPQGNTEAFF

J: TRBJ2-1
V: TRBV11-2
size: NA
D: NA
DNA: TGTGCCAGCAGTCGGGACTCCCTTTTTGGAGAGCAGTTCTTC
CDR3: CASSRDSLFGEQFF

J: TRBJ2-7
V: TRBV11-2
size: NA
D: NA
DNA: TGTGCCAGCAGCTGGGGACACCCCAAGGCCTACGAGCAGTACTTC
CDR3: CASSWGHPKAYEQYF